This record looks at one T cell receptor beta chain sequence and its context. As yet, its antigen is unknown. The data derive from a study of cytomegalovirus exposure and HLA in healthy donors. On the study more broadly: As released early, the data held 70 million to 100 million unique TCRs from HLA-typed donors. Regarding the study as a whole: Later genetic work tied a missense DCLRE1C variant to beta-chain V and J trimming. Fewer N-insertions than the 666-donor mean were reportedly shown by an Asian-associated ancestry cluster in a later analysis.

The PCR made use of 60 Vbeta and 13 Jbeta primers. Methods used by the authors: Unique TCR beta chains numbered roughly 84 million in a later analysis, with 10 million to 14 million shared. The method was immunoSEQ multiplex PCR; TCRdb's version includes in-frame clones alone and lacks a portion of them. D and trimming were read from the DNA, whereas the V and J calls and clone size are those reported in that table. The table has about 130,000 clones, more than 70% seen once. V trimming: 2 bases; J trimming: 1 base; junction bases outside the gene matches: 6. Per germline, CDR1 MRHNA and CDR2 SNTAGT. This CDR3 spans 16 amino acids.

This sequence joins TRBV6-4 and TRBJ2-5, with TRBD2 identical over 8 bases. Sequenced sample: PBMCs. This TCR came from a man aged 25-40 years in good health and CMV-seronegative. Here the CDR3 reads CASSDVGGGSQETQYF. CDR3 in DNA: TGTGCCAGCAGTGACGTCGGGGGGGGCTCCCAAGAGACCCAGTACTTC.